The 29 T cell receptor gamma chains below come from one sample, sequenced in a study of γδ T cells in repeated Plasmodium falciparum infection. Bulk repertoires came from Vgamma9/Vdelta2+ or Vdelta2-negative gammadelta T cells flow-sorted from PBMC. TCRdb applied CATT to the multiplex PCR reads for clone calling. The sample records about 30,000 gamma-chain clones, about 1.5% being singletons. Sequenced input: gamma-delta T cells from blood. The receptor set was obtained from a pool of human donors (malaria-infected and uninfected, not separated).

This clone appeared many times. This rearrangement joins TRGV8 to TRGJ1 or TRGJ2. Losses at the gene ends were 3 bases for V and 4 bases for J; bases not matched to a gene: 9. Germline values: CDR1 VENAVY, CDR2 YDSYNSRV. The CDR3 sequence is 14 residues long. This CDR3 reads CATWDQGNYYKKLF. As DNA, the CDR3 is TGTGCCACCTGGGATCAGGGGAACTATTATAAGAAACTCTTT.

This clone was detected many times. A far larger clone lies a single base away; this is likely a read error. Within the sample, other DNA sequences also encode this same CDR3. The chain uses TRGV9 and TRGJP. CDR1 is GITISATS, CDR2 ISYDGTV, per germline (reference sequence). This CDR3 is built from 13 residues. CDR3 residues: CALWELGKKIKVF. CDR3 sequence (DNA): TGTGCCCTGTGGGAGTTGGGCAAAAAAATCAAGGTATTT.

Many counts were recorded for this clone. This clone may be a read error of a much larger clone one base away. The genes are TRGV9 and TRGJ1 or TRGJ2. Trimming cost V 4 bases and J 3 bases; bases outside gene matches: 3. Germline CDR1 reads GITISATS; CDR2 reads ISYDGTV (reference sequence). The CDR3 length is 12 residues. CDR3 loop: CALWDGYYKKLF. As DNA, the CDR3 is TGTGCCTTGTGGGATGGTTATTATAAGAAACTCTTT.

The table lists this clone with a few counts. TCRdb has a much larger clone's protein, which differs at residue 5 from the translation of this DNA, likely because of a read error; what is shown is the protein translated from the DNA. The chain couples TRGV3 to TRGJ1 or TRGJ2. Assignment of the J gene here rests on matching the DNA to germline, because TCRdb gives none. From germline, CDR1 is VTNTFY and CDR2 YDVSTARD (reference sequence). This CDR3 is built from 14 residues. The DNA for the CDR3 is TGTGCCACCTGGGGCAGGCGAAGGTATTATAAGAAACTCTTT. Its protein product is CATWGRRRYYKKLF.

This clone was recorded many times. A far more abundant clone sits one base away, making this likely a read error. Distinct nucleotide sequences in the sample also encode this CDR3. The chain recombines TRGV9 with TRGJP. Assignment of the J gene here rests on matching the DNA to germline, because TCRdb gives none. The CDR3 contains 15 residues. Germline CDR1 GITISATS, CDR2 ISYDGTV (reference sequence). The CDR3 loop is CALWEHRLGKKIKVF. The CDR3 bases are TGTGCCCTGTGGGAGCACAGGTTGGGCAAAAAAATCAAGGTATTT.

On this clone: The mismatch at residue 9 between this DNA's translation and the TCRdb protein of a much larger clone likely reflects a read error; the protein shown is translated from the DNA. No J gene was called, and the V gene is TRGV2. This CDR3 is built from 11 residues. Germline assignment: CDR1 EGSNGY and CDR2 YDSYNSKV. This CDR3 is CATWDGPQELF. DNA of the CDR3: TGTGCCACCTGGGACGGGCCCCAGGAACTCTTT.

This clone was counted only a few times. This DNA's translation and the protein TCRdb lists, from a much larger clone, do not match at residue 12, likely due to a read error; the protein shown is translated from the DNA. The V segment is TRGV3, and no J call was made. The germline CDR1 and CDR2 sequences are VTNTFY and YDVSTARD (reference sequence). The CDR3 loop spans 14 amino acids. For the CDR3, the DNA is TGTGCCACCTGGGAAAGGCCCCTGAGGTATAAGGAACTCTTT. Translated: CATWERPLRYKELF.

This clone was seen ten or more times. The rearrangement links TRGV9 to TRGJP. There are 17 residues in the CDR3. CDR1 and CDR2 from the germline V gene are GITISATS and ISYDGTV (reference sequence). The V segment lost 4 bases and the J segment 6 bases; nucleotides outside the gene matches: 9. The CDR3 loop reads CALWDLVPELGKKIKVF. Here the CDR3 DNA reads TGTGCCTTGTGGGACCTTGTACCAGAGTTGGGCAAAAAAATCAAGGTATTT.

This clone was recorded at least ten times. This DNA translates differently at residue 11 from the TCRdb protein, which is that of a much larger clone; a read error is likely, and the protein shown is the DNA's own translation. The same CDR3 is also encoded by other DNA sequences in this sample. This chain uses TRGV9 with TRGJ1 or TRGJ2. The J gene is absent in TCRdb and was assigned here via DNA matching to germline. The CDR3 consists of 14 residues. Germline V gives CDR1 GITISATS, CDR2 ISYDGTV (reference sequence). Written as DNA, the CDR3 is TGTGCCTTGTGGGAGGTGCAAATCCATTATAGGAAACTCTTT. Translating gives CALWEVQIHYRKLF.

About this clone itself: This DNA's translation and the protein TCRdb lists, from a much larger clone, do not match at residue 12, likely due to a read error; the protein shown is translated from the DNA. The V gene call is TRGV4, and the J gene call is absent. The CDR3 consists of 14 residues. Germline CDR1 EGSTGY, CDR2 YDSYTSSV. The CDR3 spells CATWDGHSDWIRTF. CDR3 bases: TGTGCCACCTGGGATGGGCACAGTGATTGGATCAGGACGTTT.

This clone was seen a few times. CDR3 DNA sequence: TGTGCCACCTGGGATAGCCCCCCCCCCGGTACCTCCCATTGGATCAAGACGTTT. Its protein is CATWDSPPPGTSHWIKTF. This chain joins TRGV8 and TRGJP2. Assignment of the J gene here rests on matching the DNA to germline, because TCRdb gives none. Germline-derived CDR1 and CDR2 are VENAVY and YDSYNSRV. With 1 base clipped from V and 9 bases from J, the junction kept 20 bases outside the gene matches. The CDR3 contains 18 residues.

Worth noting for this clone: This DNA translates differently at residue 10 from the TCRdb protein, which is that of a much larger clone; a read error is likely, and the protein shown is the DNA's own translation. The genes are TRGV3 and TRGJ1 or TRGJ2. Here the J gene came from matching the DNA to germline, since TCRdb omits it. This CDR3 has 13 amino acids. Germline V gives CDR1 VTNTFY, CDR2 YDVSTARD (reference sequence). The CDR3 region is CATWDRPYYEKLF. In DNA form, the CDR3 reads TGTGCCACCTGGGACAGGCCGTATTATGAGAAACTCTTT.

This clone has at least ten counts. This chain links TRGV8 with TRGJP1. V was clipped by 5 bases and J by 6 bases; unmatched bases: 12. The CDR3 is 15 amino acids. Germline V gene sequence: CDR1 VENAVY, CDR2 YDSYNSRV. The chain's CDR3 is CATWVAERAGWFKIF. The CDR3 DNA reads TGTGCCACCTGGGTAGCAGAAAGGGCTGGTTGGTTCAAGATATTT.

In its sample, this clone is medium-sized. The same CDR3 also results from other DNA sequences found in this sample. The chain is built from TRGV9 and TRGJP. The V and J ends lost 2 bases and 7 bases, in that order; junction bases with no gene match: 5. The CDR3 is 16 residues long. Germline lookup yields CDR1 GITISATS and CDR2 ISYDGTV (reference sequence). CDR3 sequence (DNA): TGTGCCTTGTGGGAGGCCCAGGAGTTGGGCAAAAAAATCAAGGTATTT. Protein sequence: CALWEAQELGKKIKVF.

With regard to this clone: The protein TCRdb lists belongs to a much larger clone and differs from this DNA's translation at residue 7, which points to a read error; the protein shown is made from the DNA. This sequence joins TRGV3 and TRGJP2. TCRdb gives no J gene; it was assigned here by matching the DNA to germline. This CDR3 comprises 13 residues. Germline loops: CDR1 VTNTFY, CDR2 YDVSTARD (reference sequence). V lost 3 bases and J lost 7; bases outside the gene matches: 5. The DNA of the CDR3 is TGTGCCACCTGGGACCTGTTTGATTGGATCAAGACGTTT. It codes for CATWDLFDWIKTF.

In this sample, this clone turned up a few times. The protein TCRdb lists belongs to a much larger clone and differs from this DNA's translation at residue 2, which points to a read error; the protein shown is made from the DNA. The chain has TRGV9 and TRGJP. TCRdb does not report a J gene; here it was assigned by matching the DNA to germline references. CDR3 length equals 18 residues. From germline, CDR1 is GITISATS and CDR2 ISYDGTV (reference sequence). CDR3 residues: CTLWDQGAFGLGKKIKVF. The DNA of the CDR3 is TGTACCTTGTGGGACCAGGGCGCTTTTGGGTTGGGCAAAAAAATCAAGGTATTT.

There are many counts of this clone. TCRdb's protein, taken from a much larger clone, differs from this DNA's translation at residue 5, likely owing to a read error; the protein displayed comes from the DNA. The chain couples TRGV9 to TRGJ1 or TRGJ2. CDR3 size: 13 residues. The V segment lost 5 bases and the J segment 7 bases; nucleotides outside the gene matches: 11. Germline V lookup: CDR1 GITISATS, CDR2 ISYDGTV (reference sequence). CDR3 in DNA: TGTGCCTTGTGGGGGGTTCGAAGGTATAAGAAACTCTTT. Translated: CALWGVRRYKKLF.

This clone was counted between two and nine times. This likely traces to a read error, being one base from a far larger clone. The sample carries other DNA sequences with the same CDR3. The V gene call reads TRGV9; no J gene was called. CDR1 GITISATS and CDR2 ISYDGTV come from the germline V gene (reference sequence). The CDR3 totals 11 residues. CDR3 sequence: CALWSGKIKVF. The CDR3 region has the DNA TGTGCCTTGTGGTCCGGAAAAATCAAGGTATTC.

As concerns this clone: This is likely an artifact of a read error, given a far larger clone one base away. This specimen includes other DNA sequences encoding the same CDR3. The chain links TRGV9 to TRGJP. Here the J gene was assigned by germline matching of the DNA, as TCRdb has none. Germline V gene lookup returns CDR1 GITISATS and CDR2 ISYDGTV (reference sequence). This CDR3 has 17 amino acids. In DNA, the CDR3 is TGTGCCTTGTGGGAGGTGCTACGAGAGTTGGGCAAAAAGATCAAGGTATTT. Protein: CALWEVLRELGKKIKVF.

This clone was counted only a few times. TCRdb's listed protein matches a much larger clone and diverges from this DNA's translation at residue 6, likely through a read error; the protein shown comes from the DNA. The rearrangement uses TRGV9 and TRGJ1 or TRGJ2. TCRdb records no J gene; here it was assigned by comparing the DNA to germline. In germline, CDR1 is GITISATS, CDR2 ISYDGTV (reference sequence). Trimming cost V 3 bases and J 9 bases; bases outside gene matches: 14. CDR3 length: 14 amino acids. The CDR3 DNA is TGTGCCTTGTGGGAGATGCAGAGGGGGCCTAAGAAACTCTTT. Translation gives CALWEMQRGPKKLF.

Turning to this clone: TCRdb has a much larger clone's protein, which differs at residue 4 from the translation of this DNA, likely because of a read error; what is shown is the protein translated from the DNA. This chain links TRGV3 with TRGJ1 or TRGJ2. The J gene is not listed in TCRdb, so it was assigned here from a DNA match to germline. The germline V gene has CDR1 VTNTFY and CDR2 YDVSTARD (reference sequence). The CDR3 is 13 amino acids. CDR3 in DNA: TGTGCCACCCGGGACAGGCGCGTTTATAAGAAACTCTTT. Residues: CATRDRRVYKKLF.

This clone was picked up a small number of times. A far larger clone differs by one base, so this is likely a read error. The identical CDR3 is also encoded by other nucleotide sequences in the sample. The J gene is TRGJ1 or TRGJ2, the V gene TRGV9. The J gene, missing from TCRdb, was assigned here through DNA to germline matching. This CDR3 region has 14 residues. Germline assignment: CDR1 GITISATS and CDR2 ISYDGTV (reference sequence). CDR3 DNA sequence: TGTGCCCTGTGGGAGGGACCTACTTATTATAAGAAACTCTTT. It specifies CALWEGPTYYKKLF.

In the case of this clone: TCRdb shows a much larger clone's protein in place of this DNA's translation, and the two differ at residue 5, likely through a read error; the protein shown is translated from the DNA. CDR3 loop: CALWVARVQRGKKIKVF. The CDR3 bases are TGTGCCTTGTGGGTGGCCCGAGTTCAGCGGGGCAAAAAAATCAAGGTATTT. V usage is TRGV9 and J usage is TRGJP. As TCRdb names no J gene, one was assigned here on the basis of a DNA match to germline. Germline CDR1 and CDR2: GITISATS and ISYDGTV (reference sequence). J lost 12 bases, V lost 5 bases, and 16 bases had no gene match. The CDR3 covers 17 residues.

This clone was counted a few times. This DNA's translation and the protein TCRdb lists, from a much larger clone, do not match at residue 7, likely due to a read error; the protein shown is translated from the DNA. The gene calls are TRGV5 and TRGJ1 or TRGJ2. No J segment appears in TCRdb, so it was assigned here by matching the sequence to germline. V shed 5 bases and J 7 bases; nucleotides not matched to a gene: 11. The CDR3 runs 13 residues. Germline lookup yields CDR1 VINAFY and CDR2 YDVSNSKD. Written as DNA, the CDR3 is TGTGCCACCTGGGGGCGTGGGGTGTATAAGAAACTCTTT. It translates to CATWGRGVYKKLF.

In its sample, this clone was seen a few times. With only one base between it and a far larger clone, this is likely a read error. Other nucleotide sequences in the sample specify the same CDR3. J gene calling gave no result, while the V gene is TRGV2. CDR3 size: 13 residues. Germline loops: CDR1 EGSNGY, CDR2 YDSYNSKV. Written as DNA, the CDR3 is TGTGCCACCTGGGACGGATTTTATTATAAAAAACTCTTT. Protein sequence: CATWDGFYYKKLF.

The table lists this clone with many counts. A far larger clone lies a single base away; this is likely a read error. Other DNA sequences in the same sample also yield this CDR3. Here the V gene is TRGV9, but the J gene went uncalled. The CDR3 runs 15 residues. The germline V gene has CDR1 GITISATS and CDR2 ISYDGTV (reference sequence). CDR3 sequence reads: CALWEVQGVYYKKLF. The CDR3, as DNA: TGTGCCTTGTGGGAGGTGCAGGGAGTCTATTATAAGAAGCTCTTT.

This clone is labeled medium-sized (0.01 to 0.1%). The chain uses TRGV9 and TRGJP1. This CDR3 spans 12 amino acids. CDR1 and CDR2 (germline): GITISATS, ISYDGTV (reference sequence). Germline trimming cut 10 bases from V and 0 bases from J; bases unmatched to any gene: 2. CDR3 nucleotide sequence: TGTGCCTTCTATACCACTGGTTGGTTCAAGATATTT. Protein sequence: CAFYTTGWFKIF.

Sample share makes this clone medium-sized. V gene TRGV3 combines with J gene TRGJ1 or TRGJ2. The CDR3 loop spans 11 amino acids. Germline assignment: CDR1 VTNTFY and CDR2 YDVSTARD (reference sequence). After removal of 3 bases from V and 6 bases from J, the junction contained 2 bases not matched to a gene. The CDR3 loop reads CATWDPYKKLF. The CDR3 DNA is TGTGCCACCTGGGACCCTTATAAGAAACTCTTT.

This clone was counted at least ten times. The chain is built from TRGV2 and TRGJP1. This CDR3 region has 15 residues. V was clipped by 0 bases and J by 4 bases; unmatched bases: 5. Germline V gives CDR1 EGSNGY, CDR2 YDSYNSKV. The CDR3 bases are TGTGCCACCTGGGACGGGTCTAGCACTGGTTGGTTCAAGATATTT. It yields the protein CATWDGSSTGWFKIF.